The clone carrying this T cell receptor beta chain was seen a handful of times. The antigen remains unidentified. CDR1 and CDR2 from the germline V gene are SGHNT and YYREEE (reference sequence). The junction had 7 bases not matched to a gene; V was cut back by 4 bases and J by 6 bases. CDR3 size: 14 residues. Data came from immunoSEQ multiplex PCR; TCRdb stores just in-frame clones and leaves some out. The sample yields 9,000 to 15,000 clones, 55% to 70% seen once. The sample comes from a study of chemoradiotherapy in HPV16-positive cancers. Across the study: Two HPV16-positive patients' cells yielded candidate HPV-specific clones and common motifs. Overall study results and limits: In HPV16-positive patients, HPV-responsive T-cell expansion tracked better recurrence-free survival.

Samples were taken several times over chemoradiotherapy. The material was obtained from a patient who underwent chemoradiotherapy. The chain couples TRBV5-4 to TRBJ2-1, with 7 bases that match TRBD2. The receptor comes from a human donor with HPV-associated anogenital cancer. In DNA, the CDR3 is TGTGCCAGCAGCCCCAGGGACTACAGCAATGAGCAGTTCTTC. Residues: CASSPRDYSNEQFF.